The text below deals with one TCR beta chain. Those donating, healthy Caucasian individuals from Russia, were aged about 6 to 95. CDR3 length: 14 residues. Germline CDR1 is MDHEN and CDR2 is SYDVKM. V lost 4 bases, J lost 6 bases, and 16 bases lay in between. It was with a sample-barcoded 5' primer and a J-beta primer mix that a second PCR of roughly 7 to 12 cycles was run. Unique molecular identifiers of 12 random nucleotides labeled each cDNA. TCRdb used MiXCR to reprocess the 5' RACE reads, holding one entry per CDR3 protein. Of hundreds of thousands of distinct CDR3 sequences listed, over 40% are singletons. These data originate in a study of blood T cells in healthy people across ages.

The sequence derives from a man older than 75 in good health. Sequenced: blood. The V and J genes are TRBV28 and TRBJ2-7; the D is unclear. This chain's CDR3 is CASSSSGPFPEQYF. CDR3 sequence (DNA): TGTGCCAGCAGTTCTTCCGGGCCTTTCCCCGAGCAGTACTTC.